The present T cell receptor (beta chain) was sequenced within a study of CD8 T cells in Susac syndrome. In regard to this clonotype: Its antigen is undetermined.

General study points: An acknowledgment was made by the study that its TCR sequencing and HLA analysis involved relatively few individuals.

When the RNA was reverse transcribed, random hexamers were used with an input of 0.5 to 1 ug. The immunoSEQ assay covered 54 Vbeta and 13 Jbeta segments for CDR3. TCRdb ran MiXCR on the immunoSEQ multiplex PCR reads and lists one entry per CDR3 protein. Of around 280,000 distinct CDR3 sequences in the sample, 90% to 95% were seen once. From blood CD8+ and CD4+ T cells, TCR beta sequences were generated. Stable or active relapsing-remitting multiple sclerosis, untreated and meeting revised McDonald criteria, defined the controls. Input material: CD4+ T cells from PBMCs. The sequence came from a human donor with multiple sclerosis.

Written as DNA, the CDR3 is TGTGCCAGCAGCTTAATGTGGGGGAGACCCGCAGAGACCCAGTACTTC. Its translation is CASSLMWGRPAETQYF. The chain joins TRBV7-9 to TRBJ2-5; D tentatively fits TRBD1 or TRBD2 (5 bases each). Germline CDR1 is SEHNR and CDR2 is FQNEAQ (reference sequence). Trimming cost V 2 bases and J 4 bases, with 17 bases left between them. This CDR3 is built from 16 residues.